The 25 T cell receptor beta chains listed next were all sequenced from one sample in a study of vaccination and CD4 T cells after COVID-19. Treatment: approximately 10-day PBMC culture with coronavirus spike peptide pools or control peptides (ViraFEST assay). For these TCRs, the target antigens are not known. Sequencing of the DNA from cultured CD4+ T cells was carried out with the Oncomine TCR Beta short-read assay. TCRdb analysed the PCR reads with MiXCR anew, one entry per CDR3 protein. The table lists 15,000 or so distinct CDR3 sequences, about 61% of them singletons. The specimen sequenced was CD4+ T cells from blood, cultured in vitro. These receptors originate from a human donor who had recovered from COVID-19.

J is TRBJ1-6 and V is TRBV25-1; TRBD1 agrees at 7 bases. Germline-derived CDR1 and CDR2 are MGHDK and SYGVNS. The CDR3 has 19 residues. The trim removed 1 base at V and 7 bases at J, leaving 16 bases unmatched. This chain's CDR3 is CASSESKGALLGSNSPLHF. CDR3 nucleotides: TGTGCCAGCAGTGAATCCAAGGGGGCCCTTTTGGGGTCGAATTCACCCCTCCACTTT. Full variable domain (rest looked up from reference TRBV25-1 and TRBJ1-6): EADIYQTPRYLVIGTGKKITLECSQTMGHDKMYWYQQDPGMELHLIHYSYGVNSTEKGDLSSESTVSRIRTEHFPLTLESARPSHTSQYLCASSESKGALLGSNSPLHFGNGTRLTVT.

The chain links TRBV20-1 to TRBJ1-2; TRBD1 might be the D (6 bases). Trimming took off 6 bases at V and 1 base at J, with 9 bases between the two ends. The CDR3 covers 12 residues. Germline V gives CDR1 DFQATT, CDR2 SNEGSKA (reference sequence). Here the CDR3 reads CSARTDNYGYTF. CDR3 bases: TGCAGTGCGCGGACAGATAACTATGGCTACACCTTC.

The CDR3 DNA follows: TGTGCCAGCAGACCAACTAGCTTTGCAGATACGCAGTATTTT. Its translation is CASRPTSFADTQYF. This chain joins TRBV6-2 or TRBV6-3 and TRBJ2-3, with D possibly being TRBD2 (6 bases). The CDR3 totals 14 residues. V was clipped by 6 bases and J by 4 bases, with 14 bases between them. CDR1 is MNHEY, CDR2 SVGEGT, per germline.

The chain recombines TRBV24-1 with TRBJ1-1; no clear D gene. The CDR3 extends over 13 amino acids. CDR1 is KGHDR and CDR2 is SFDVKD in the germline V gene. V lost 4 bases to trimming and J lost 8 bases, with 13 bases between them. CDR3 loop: CATSDPGLQEAFF. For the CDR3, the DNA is TGTGCCACCAGTGACCCCGGGTTGCAAGAAGCTTTCTTT.

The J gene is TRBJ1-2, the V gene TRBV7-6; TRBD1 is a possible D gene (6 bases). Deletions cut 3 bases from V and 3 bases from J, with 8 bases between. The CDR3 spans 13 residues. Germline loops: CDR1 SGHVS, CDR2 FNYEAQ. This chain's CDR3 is CASSFPGDYGYTF. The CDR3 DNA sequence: TGTGCCAGCAGCTTTCCAGGGGACTATGGCTACACCTTC. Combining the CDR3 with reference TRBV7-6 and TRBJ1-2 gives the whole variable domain GAGVSQSPRYKVTKRGQDVALRCDPISGHVSLYWYRQALGQGPEFLTYFNYEAQQDKSGLPNDRFSAERPEGSISTLTIQRTEQRDSAMYRCASSFPGDYGYTFGSGTRLTVV.

This chain's CDR3 is CSARTRGEQFF. CDR3 nucleotides: TGCAGTGCTAGGACTAGGGGTGAGCAGTTCTTC. V usage is TRBV20-1 and J usage is TRBJ2-1, with D possibly TRBD2 on 6 matching bases. Between the trimmed V and J ends, which lost 3 bases and 9 bases, there was a span of 9 bases. This CDR3 is built from 11 residues. From germline, CDR1 is DFQATT and CDR2 SNEGSKA (reference sequence).

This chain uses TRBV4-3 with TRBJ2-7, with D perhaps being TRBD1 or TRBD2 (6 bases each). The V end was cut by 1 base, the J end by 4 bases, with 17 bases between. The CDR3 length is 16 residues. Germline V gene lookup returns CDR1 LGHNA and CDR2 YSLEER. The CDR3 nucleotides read TGCGCCAGCAGCCAAGGGGGGGCCCTTACAACTTACGAGCAGTACTTC. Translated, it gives CASSQGGALTTYEQYF.

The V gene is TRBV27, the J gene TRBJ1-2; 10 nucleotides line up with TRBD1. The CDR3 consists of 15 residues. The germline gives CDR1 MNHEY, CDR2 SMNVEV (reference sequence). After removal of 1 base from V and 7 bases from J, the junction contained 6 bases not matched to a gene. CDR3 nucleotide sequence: TGTGCCAGCAGTTTATATCCCGGGACAGGGGTTGGCTACACCTTC. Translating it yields CASSLYPGTGVGYTF.

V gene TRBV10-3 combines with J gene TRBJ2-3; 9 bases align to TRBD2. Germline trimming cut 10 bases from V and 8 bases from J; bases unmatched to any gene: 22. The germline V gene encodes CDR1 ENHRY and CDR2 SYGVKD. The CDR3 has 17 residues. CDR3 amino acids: CASRPPGAGGPIGTQYF. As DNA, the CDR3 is TGTGCCAGCAGACCCCCGGGCGCGGGAGGGCCAATTGGTACGCAGTATTTT.

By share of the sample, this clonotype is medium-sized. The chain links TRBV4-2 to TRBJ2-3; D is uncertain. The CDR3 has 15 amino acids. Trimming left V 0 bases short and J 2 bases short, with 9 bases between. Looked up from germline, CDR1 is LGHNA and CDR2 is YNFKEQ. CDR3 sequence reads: CASSQDGRPTDTQYF. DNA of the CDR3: TGTGCCAGCAGCCAAGACGGCAGACCCACAGATACGCAGTATTTT.

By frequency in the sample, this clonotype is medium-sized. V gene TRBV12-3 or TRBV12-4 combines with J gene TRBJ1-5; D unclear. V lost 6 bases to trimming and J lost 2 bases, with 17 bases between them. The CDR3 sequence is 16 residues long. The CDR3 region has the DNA TGTGCCAGCAGCGGCCCTCTGGGTTCCGGCAATCAGCCCCAGCATTTT. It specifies CASSGPLGSGNQPQHF.

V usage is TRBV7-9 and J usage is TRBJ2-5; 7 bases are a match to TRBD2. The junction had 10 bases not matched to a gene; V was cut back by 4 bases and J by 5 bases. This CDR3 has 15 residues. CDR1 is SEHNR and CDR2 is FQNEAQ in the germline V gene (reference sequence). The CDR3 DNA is TGTGCCAGCAGCTCCACGGGAGGACTAGTTGAGACCCAGTACTTC. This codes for CASSSTGGLVETQYF.

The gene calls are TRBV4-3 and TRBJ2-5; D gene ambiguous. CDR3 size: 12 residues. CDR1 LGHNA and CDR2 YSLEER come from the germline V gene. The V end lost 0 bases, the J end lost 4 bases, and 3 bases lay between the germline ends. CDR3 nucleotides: TGCGCCAGCAGCCAAGATAGAGAGACCCAGTACTTC. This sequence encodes CASSQDRETQYF.

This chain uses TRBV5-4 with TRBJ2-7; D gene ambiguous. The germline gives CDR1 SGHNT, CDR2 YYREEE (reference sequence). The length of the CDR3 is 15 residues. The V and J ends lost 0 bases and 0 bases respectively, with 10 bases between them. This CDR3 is CASSLGVVTSYEQYF. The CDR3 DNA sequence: TGTGCCAGCAGCTTGGGTGTCGTCACCTCCTACGAGCAGTACTTC.

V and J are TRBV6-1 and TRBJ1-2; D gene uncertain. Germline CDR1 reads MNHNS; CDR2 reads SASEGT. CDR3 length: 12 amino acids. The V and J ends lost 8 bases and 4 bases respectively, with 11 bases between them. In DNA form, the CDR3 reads TGTGCCAGCTCCTACCGGGGCTATGGCTACACCTTC. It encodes CASSYRGYGYTF.

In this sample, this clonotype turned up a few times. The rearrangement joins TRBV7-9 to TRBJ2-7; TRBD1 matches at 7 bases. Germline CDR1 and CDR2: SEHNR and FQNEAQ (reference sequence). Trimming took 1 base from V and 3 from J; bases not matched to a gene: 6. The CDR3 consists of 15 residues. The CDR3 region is CASSLEGTVIYEQYF. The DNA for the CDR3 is TGTGCCAGCAGCTTAGAGGGGACAGTAATCTACGAGCAGTACTTC.

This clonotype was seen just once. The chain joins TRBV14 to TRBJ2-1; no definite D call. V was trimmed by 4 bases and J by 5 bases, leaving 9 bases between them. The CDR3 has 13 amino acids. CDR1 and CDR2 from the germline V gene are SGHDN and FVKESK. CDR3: CASSRVLDNEQFF. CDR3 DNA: TGTGCCAGCAGCCGGGTCCTCGACAATGAGCAGTTCTTC.

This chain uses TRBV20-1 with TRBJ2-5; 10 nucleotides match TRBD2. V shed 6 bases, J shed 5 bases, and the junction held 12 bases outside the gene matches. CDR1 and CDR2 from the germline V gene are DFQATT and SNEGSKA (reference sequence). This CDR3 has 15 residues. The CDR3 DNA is TGCAGTGCCCTCTCGTCTAGCGGGAGCCTCGAGACCCAGTACTTC. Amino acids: CSALSSSGSLETQYF.

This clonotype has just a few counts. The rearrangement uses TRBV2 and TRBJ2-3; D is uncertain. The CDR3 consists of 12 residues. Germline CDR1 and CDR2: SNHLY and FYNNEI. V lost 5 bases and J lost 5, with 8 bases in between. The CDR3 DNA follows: TGTGCCAGCAGTCCTCAGGTAGATACGCAGTATTTT. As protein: CASSPQVDTQYF.

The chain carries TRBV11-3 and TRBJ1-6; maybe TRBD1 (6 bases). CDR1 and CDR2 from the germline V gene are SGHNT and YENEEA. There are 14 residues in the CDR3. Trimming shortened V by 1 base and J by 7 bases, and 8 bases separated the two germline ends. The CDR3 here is CASSLGQGNSPLHF. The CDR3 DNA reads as TGTGCCAGCAGCTTAGGGCAGGGGAATTCACCCCTCCACTTT.

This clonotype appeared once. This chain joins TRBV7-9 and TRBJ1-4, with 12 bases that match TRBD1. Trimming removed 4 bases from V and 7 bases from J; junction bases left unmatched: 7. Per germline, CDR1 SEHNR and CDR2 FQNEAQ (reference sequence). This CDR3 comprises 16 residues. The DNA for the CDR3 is TGTGCCAGCAGCTCGGCCCTGGGACAGGGGGCTGAAAAACTGTTTTTT. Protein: CASSSALGQGAEKLFF.

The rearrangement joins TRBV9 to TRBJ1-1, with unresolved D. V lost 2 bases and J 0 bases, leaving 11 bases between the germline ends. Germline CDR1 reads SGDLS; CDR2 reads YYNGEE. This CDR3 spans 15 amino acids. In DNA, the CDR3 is TGTGCCAGCAGCGTCCGGGCAGACATGAACACTGAAGCTTTCTTT. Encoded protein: CASSVRADMNTEAFF.

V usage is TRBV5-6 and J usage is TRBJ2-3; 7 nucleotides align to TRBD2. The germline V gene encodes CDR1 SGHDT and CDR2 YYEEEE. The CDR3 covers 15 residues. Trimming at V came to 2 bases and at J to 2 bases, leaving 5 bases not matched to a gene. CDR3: CASSFAGETTDTQYF. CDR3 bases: TGTGCCAGCAGCTTTGCGGGGGAGACCACAGATACGCAGTATTTT.

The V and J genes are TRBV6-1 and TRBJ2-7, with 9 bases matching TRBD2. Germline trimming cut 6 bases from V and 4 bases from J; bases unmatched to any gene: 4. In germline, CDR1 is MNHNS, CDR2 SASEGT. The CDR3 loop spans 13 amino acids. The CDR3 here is CASRVLAGYEQYF. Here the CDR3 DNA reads TGTGCCAGCAGGGTACTAGCGGGTTACGAGCAGTACTTC.

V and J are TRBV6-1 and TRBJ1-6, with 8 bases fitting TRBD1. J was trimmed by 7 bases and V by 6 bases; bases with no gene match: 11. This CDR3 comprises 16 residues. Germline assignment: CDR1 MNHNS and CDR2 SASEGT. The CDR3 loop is CASSQPLTGENSPLHF. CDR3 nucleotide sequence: TGTGCCAGCAGCCAACCTTTGACAGGGGAAAATTCACCCCTCCACTTT.